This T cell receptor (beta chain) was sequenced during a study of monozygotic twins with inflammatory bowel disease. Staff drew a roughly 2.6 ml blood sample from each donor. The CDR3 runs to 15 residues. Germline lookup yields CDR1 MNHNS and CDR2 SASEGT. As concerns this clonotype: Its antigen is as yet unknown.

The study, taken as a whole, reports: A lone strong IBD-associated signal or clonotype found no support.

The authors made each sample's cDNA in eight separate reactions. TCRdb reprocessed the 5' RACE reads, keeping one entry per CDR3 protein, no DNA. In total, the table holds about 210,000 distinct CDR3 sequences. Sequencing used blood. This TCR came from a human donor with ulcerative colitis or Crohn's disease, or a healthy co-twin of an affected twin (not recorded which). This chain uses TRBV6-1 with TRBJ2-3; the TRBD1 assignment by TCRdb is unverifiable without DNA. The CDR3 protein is CASSPRGGGGYTQYF.